These 12 T cell receptor beta chains originate from one sample sequenced in a study of somatic mutations in cytotoxic T cells in rheumatoid arthritis. Clones were sequenced by immunoSEQ multiplex PCR, and TCRdb holds only the in-frame ones, with some missing. This table has about 6,300 clones, roughly 80% appearing once. Source: CD8+ T cells sorted from blood, taken at a follow-up visit. These receptors all come from a woman aged 65 to 85 with rheumatoid arthritis.

The gene calls are TRBV13 and TRBJ2-2; D is undetermined. The CDR3 totals 11 residues. The V and J ends lost 3 bases and 6 bases respectively, with 2 bases between them. Germline CDR1 is PRHDT and CDR2 is FYEKMQ (reference sequence). The CDR3 DNA reads TGTGCCAGCAGCTTCGCCGGGGAGCTGTTTTTT. It yields the protein CASSFAGELFF.

The V and J genes are TRBV15 and TRBJ2-7; 14 bases align to TRBD2. Germline CDR1 and CDR2: LNHNV and YYDKDF (reference sequence). The CDR3 covers 16 residues. V lost 1 base to trimming and J lost 6 bases; unmatched junction nucleotides: 5. CDR3 DNA: TGTGCCACCAGCAGAGGGTTGGGACTAGCGGGAGTCGAGCAGTACTTC. It yields the protein CATSRGLGLAGVEQYF. Full variable domain (rest looked up from reference TRBV15 and TRBJ2-7): DAMVIQNPRYQVTQFGKPVTLSCSQTLNHNVMYWYQQKSSQAPKLLFHYYDKDFNNEADTPDNFQSRRPNTSFCFLDIRSPGLGDTAMYLCATSRGLGLAGVEQYFGPGTRLTVT.

In nucleotides, the CDR3 is TGTGCCAGTAGTATAGGGCTAAGACCTGAAGAGACCCAGTACTTC. Protein: CASSIGLRPEETQYF. This rearrangement joins TRBV19 to TRBJ2-5; no clear D gene. This CDR3 comprises 15 residues. Germline V lookup: CDR1 LNHDA, CDR2 SQIVND (reference sequence). V was clipped by 1 base and J by 3 bases, with 12 bases between them.

V usage is TRBV7-9 and J usage is TRBJ2-1; the D gene could be TRBD1 or TRBD2 (5 bases each). V was trimmed by 5 bases and J by 8 bases, leaving 13 bases between them. Germline CDR1 is SEHNR and CDR2 is FQNEAQ (reference sequence). CDR3 length equals 13 residues. In nucleotides, the CDR3 is TGTGCCAGCAGCCCACCCCTGGGGGATGAGCAGTTCTTC. Residues: CASSPPLGDEQFF. The variable domain in full, completed from reference TRBV7-9 and TRBJ2-1, reads DTGVSQNPRHKITKRGQNVTFRCDPISEHNRLYWYRQTLGQGPEFLTYFQNEAQLEKSRLLSDRFSAERPKGSFSTLEIQRTEQGDSAMYLCASSPPLGDEQFFGPGTRLTVL.

This clone was picked up one time. The J gene is TRBJ2-1, the V gene TRBV27; D gene ambiguous. The CDR3 is 13 residues long. Germline values: CDR1 MNHEY, CDR2 SMNVEV (reference sequence). V gave up 7 bases and J gave up 2 bases, with 9 bases separating them. The CDR3 region has the DNA TGTGCCAGCACCGCCGGCACCTACAATGAGCAGTTCTTC. Its translation: CASTAGTYNEQFF.

The gene calls are TRBV11-3 and TRBJ2-3; D is ambiguous. V gave up 2 bases and J gave up 1 base, with 10 bases separating them. Germline V lookup: CDR1 SGHNT, CDR2 YENEEA. The CDR3 totals 15 residues. DNA of the CDR3: TGTGCCAGCAGCTTATATGGCCGCCGCACAGATACGCAGTATTTT. It encodes CASSLYGRRTDTQYF.

This clone was seen only once. This chain links TRBV10-1 with TRBJ2-3; 9 positions match TRBD2. Germline-derived CDR1 and CDR2 are WNHNN and SYGVQD (reference sequence). The CDR3 spans 16 residues. V dropped 4 bases and J dropped 3; count of bases not matched to a gene: 8. In nucleotides, the CDR3 is TGCGCCAGCAGTGCGGGGACTAGCCGTATTACAGATACGCAGTATTTT. Amino acids: CASSAGTSRITDTQYF.

The V gene is TRBV19, the J gene TRBJ2-7; 10 nucleotides line up with TRBD1. Losses at the gene ends were 9 bases for V and 5 bases for J; bases not matched to a gene: 7. This CDR3 comprises 13 residues. Germline V CDR1 and CDR2: LNHDA, SQIVND (reference sequence). The CDR3 DNA reads TGTGCCAGCACGACAGGGGGCGTCCACGAGCAGTACTTC. This encodes CASTTGGVHEQYF.

The chain links TRBV28 to TRBJ1-1; unclear D gene. Germline V lookup: CDR1 MDHEN, CDR2 SYDVKM. The V end lost 6 bases, the J end lost 0 bases, and 11 bases lay between the germline ends. CDR3 length equals 14 residues. This CDR3 is CASRLMGLNTEAFF. The CDR3 DNA follows: TGTGCCAGCAGGTTAATGGGATTGAACACTGAAGCTTTCTTT.

The chain is built from TRBV2 and TRBJ2-7; D perhaps matches TRBD2 (6 bases). Germline assignment: CDR1 SNHLY and CDR2 FYNNEI. The CDR3 contains 14 residues. Trimming took off 1 base at V and 3 bases at J, with 10 bases between the two ends. As DNA, the CDR3 is TGTGCCAGCAGTGAAGGGCGGGGATTCTACGAGCAGTACTTC. This gives the protein CASSEGRGFYEQYF.

This chain connects TRBV4-1 to TRBJ2-1, with 11 bases matching TRBD2. CDR1 is MGHRA, CDR2 YSYEKL, per germline. With V trimmed by 3 bases and J by 8 bases, 6 bases remained unmatched. The CDR3 is 15 residues long. The CDR3 coding sequence is TGCGCCAGCAGCCATACTAGCGGGGGCGTTGATGAGCAGTTCTTC. It translates to CASSHTSGGVDEQFF.

The gene calls are TRBV9 and TRBJ2-3; D is perhaps TRBD1 or TRBD2 (6 bases each). The length of the CDR3 is 16 residues. Germline V gene sequence: CDR1 SGDLS, CDR2 YYNGEE. The V gene lost 4 bases and the J gene lost 1 base, with 16 bases spanning the gap. Here the CDR3 reads CASSPEGGRGTDTQYF. The CDR3 DNA is TGTGCCAGCAGCCCAGAGGGGGGCCGGGGCACAGATACGCAGTATTTT.